A selection of T cell receptor beta chains follows, all from one sample in a study of blood T cell repertoires in COVID-19. The repertoire was sequenced with immunoSEQ multiplex PCR; TCRdb's copy has only in-frame clones and lacks some. The profile shows tens of thousands of clones, about 83% of them singletons. Sequenced sample: peripheral blood. Receptors originate from a human donor in a cohort sampled during active COVID-19. Both conserved end residues are part of each CDR3. The D gene is left open where the match is weak. Size is omitted from some rows. Given values are once, few, many or a class for expanded clones.

D gene	clone size	V gene	J gene	CDR3 protein	CDR3 DNA
-	-	TRBV5-1	TRBJ2-3	CASSLGAADTQYF	TGCGCCAGCAGCTTGGGGGCCGCAGATACGCAGTATTTT
TRBD1	-	TRBV28	TRBJ2-3	CASETQGEDTQYF	TGTGCCAGCGAGACACAGGGGGAAGATACGCAGTATTTT
-	-	TRBV7-2	TRBJ2-1	CASRDTPNFYNEQFF	TGTGCCAGCAGAGACACCCCAAATTTTTACAATGAGCAGTTCTTC
TRBD1	-	TRBV7-9	TRBJ2-5	CASRQGTYGGKETQYF	TGTGCCAGCAGACAGGGGACCTATGGAGGAAAAGAGACCCAGTACTTC
TRBD2	-	TRBV9	TRBJ2-1	CASSVGSGRANEQFF	TGTGCCAGCAGCGTAGGTAGCGGGAGGGCAAATGAGCAGTTCTTC
-	-	TRBV19	TRBJ1-4	CASRKAGGNEKLFF	TGTGCCAGCCGAAAGGCAGGAGGTAATGAAAAACTGTTTTTT
-	-	TRBV12-3/TRBV12-4	TRBJ2-6	CASRPTGANVLTF	TGTGCCAGCAGGCCTACGGGGGCCAACGTCCTGACTTTC
-	-	TRBV28	TRBJ1-1	CASSLQTVNTEAFF	TGTGCCAGCAGTTTGCAAACAGTGAACACTGAAGCTTTCTTT
-	few	TRBV6-6	TRBJ1-6	CASSRYSPLHF	TGTGCCAGCAGCCGGTATTCACCCCTCCACTTT
TRBD2	-	TRBV11-2	TRBJ2-7	CASSPGLAGGEQYF	TGTGCCAGCAGCCCAGGACTAGCGGGAGGCGAGCAGTACTTC
TRBD1	-	TRBV6-5	TRBJ2-5	CASTDRDRRKETQYF	TGTGCCAGCACCGACCGGGACAGGAGAAAAGAGACCCAGTACTTC
-	-	TRBV4-1	TRBJ1-2	CASSQDPGVPNYGYTF	TGCGCCAGCAGCCAAGATCCGGGGGTACCCAACTATGGCTACACCTTC
-	-	TRBV7-2	TRBJ1-5	CASSPGQGGQPQHF	TGTGCCAGCAGCCCCGGGCAGGGTGGTCAGCCCCAGCATTTT
-	few	TRBV5-4	TRBJ2-2	CASSLQGRTGELFF	TGTGCCAGCAGCTTACAGGGTCGAACCGGGGAGCTGTTTTTT
-	-	TRBV5-4	TRBJ2-3	CASSWAPPGAPQAQYF	TGTGCCAGCAGCTGGGCCCCTCCGGGAGCCCCACAAGCGCAGTATTTT
-	once	TRBV5-1	TRBJ2-1	CASSLGQVDNEQFF	TGCGCCAGCAGCTTGGGACAGGTGGACAATGAGCAGTTCTTC
-	once	TRBV9	TRBJ2-1	CASSGEGGEQFF	TGTGCCAGCAGCGGTGAGGGCGGTGAGCAGTTCTTC
-	-	TRBV7-2	TRBJ1-6	CASSPSGSYNSPLHF	TGTGCCAGCAGCCCATCAGGGTCCTATAATTCACCCCTCCACTTT
TRBD1	-	TRBV7-9	TRBJ2-5	CASNSLTGDSEETQYF	TGTGCCAGCAACTCTTTAACAGGGGACAGCGAAGAGACCCAGTACTTC
-	-	TRBV4-3	TRBJ2-1	CASSLEADNFREQFF	TGCGCCAGCAGCCTCGAGGCGGACAATTTCAGGGAGCAGTTCTTC
-	-	TRBV7-2	TRBJ2-7	CASSPVGLAPEQYF	TGTGCCAGCAGCCCAGTGGGTCTAGCCCCCGAGCAGTACTTC
-	few	TRBV6-2/TRBV6-3	TRBJ1-4	CASSYSKFPPSPREKLFF	TGTGCCAGCAGTTACTCGAAGTTTCCCCCCTCACCTAGAGAAAAACTGTTTTTT
TRBD1	-	TRBV7-2	TRBJ2-5	CASSPRTGWETQYF	TGTGCCAGCAGCCCCAGGACAGGCTGGGAGACCCAGTACTTC
TRBD1	once	TRBV10-1	TRBJ2-3	CASSPGTGGTDTQYF	TGCGCCAGCAGTCCAGGGACAGGGGGGACAGATACGCAGTATTTT
TRBD1	few	TRBV28	TRBJ1-1	CASIRQGMNTEAFF	TGTGCCAGCATTAGACAGGGGATGAACACTGAAGCTTTCTTT
-	-	TRBV5-1	TRBJ2-1	CASSLDPSSYSYNEQFF	TGCGCCAGCAGCTTGGATCCTAGCAGCTACTCCTACAATGAGCAGTTCTTC
TRBD1	-	TRBV6-6	TRBJ2-1	CASRGSGTGSYNEQFF	TGTGCCAGCAGGGGCTCCGGGACAGGAAGCTACAATGAGCAGTTCTTC
TRBD1	-	TRBV7-9	TRBJ1-5	CASSPNRGRQPQHF	TGTGCCAGCAGCCCGAACAGGGGCCGGCAGCCCCAGCATTTT
-	-	TRBV18	TRBJ2-2	CASSPGIWRENTGELFF	TGTGCCAGCTCACCAGGGATTTGGCGGGAGAACACCGGGGAGCTGTTTTTT
-	-	TRBV18	TRBJ2-3	CASSPAGLGPRDTQYF	TGTGCCAGCTCACCAGCGGGGCTTGGACCGCGGGATACGCAGTATTTT
TRBD1	-	TRBV6-6	TRBJ1-6	CASSDRGREPLHF	TGTGCCAGCAGTGACAGGGGCAGAGAACCCCTCCACTTT
TRBD1	-	TRBV30	TRBJ1-2	CAWSVGRVQGDYGYTF	TGTGCCTGGAGCGTAGGGAGGGTACAGGGGGACTATGGCTACACCTTC
-	few	TRBV5-4	TRBJ1-2	CASSFGGRLGGYTF	TGTGCCAGCAGCTTCGGGGGGCGATTGGGTGGCTACACCTTC
-	-	TRBV9	TRBJ2-2	CASSVSPENYGELFF	TGTGCCAGCAGCGTATCTCCGGAGAACTACGGGGAGCTGTTTTTT
TRBD2	many	TRBV6-2/TRBV6-3	TRBJ2-1	CASSYSPPGGIYNEQFF	TGTGCCAGCAGTTATTCCCCCCCGGGAGGGATCTACAATGAGCAGTTCTTC
-	-	TRBV5-4	TRBJ2-5	CASSLSQGLRQETQYF	TGTGCCAGCAGCTTGAGCCAGGGGCTACGCCAAGAGACCCAGTACTTC
TRBD2	-	TRBV5-5	TRBJ2-1	CASSYSGIKLAGYHGFF	TGTGCCAGCAGCTATTCAGGGATCAAACTAGCGGGATACCATGGGTTCTTC
-	-	TRBV24-1	TRBJ1-4	CATASRAGNEKLFF	TGTGCCACCGCTTCGAGGGCCGGTAATGAAAAACTGTTTTTT
TRBD1	-	TRBV5-4	TRBJ1-5	CASSQGQGDQPQHF	TGTGCCAGCAGCCAAGGACAGGGGGATCAGCCCCAGCATTTT
TRBD2	-	TRBV4-3	TRBJ2-7	CASSQDRTSGDYEQYF	TGCGCCAGCAGCCAAGATAGGACTAGCGGAGACTACGAGCAGTACTTC
TRBD1	-	TRBV5-4	TRBJ1-1	CASSQTGWNTEAFF	TGTGCCAGCAGCCAGACAGGGTGGAACACTGAAGCTTTCTTT
-	once	TRBV5-1	TRBJ2-7	CASSFARTEPYEQYF	TGCGCCAGCAGTTTCGCGCGGACAGAACCCTACGAGCAGTACTTC
TRBD2	-	TRBV27	TRBJ2-2	CASSTTGLAGGPRELFF	TGTGCCAGCAGTACTACGGGACTAGCGGGAGGGCCCCGGGAGCTGTTTTTT
-	-	TRBV27	TRBJ2-1	CASSLSRNEQFF	TGTGCCAGCAGTTTATCCCGTAATGAGCAGTTCTTC
TRBD1	-	TRBV28	TRBJ1-6	CASSFAPGTGGSPLHF	TGTGCCAGCAGTTTCGCCCCGGGGACAGGCGGTTCACCCCTCCACTTT
TRBD2	-	TRBV19	TRBJ2-7	CATSQAGGPINEQYF	TGTGCCACCAGTCAGGCGGGAGGGCCGATAAACGAGCAGTACTTC
-	once	TRBV5-6	TRBJ1-1	CASSLEGKTDTEAFF	TGTGCCAGCAGCTTGGAGGGGAAGACGGACACTGAAGCTTTCTTT
-	-	TRBV28	TRBJ1-1	CASQGPGEAFF	TGTGCCAGTCAAGGCCCAGGCGAAGCTTTCTTT
-	-	TRBV5-4	TRBJ2-2	CASRWGDRNTGELFF	TGTGCCAGCAGGTGGGGGGACAGGAACACCGGGGAGCTGTTTTTT
TRBD1	-	TRBV28	TRBJ1-5	CASSRTGGGQPQHF	TGTGCCAGCAGTCGAACAGGGGGCGGTCAGCCCCAGCATTTT
-	-	TRBV29-1	TRBJ2-7	CSVAVSYEQYF	TGCAGCGTCGCTGTGAGCTACGAGCAGTACTTC
TRBD1	-	TRBV5-8	TRBJ1-5	CASSFEGASNQPQHF	TGTGCCAGCAGCTTCGAGGGGGCGAGCAATCAGCCCCAGCATTTT
TRBD2	-	TRBV20-1	TRBJ2-3	CSASASRAGVRDTQYF	TGCAGTGCTAGTGCGAGTAGGGCGGGAGTCAGAGATACGCAGTATTTT